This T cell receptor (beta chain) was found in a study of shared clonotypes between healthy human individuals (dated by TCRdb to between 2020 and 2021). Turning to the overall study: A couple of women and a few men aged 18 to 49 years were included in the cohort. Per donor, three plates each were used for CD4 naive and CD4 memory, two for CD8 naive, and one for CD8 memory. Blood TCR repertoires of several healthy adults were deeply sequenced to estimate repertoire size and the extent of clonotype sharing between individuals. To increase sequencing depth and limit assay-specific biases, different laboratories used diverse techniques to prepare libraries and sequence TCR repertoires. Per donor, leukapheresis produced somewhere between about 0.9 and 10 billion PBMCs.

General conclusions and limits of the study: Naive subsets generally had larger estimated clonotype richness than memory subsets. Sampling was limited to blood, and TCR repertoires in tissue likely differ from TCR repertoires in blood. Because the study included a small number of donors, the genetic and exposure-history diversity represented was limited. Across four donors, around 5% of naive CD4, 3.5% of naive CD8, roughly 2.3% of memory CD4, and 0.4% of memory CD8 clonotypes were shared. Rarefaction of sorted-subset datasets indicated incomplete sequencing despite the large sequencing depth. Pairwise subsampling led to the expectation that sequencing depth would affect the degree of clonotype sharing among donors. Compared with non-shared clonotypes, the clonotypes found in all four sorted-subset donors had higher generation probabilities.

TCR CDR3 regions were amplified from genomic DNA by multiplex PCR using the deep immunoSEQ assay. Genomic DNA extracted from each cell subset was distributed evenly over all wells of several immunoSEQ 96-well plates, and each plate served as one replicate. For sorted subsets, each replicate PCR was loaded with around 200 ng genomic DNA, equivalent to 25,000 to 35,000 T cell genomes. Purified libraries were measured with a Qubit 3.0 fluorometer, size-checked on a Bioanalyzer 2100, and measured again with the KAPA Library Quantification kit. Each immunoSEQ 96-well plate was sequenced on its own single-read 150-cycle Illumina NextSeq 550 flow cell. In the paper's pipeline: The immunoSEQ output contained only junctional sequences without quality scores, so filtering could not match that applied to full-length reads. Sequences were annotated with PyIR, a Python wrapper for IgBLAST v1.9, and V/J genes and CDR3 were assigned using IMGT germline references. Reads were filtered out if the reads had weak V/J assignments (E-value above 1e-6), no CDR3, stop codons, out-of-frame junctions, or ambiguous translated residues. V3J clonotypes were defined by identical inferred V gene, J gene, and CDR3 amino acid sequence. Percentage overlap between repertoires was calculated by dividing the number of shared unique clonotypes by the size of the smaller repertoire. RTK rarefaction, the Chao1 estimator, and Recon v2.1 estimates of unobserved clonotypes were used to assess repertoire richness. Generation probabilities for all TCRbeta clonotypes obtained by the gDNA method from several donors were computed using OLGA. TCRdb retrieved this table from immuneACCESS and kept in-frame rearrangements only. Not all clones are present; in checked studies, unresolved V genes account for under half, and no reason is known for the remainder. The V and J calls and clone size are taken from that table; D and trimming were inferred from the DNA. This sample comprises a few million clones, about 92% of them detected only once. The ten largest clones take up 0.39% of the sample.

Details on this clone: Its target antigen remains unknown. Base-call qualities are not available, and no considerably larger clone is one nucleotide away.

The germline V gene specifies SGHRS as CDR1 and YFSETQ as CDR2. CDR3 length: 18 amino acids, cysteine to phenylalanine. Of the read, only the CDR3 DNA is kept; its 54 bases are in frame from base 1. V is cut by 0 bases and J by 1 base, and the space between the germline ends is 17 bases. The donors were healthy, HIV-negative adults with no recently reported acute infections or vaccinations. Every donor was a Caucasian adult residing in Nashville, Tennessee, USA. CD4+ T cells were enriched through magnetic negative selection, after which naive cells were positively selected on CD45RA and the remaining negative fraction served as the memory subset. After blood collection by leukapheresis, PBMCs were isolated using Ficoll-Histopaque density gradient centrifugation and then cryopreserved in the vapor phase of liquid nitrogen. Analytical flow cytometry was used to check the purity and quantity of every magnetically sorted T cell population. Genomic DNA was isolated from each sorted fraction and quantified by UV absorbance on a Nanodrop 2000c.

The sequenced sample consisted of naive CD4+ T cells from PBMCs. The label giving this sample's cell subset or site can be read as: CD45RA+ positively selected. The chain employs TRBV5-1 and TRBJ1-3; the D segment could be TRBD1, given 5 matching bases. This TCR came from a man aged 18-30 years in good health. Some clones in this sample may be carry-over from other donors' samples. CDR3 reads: CASSLVMAGPGSGNTIYF. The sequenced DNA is TGCGCCAGCAGCTTGGTTATGGCAGGGCCTGGGTCTGGAAACACCATATATTTT. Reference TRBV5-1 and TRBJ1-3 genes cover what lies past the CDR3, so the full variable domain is KAGVTQTPRYLIKTRGQQVTLSCSPISGHRSVSWYQQTPGQGLQFLFEYFSETQRNKGNFPGRFSGRQFSNSRSEMNVSTLELGDSALYLCASSLVMAGPGSGNTIYFGEGSWLTVV.